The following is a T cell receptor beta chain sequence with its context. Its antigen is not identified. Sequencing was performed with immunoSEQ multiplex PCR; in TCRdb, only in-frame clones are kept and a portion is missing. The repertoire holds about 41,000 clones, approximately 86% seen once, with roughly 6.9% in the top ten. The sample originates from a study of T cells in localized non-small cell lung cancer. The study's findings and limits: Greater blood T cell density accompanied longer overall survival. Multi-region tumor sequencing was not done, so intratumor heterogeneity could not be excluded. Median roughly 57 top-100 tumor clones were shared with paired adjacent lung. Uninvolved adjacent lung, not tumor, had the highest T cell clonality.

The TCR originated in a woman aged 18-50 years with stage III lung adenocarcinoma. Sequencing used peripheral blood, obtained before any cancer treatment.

The CDR3 loop is CASSYSGENQPQHF. The CDR3 DNA reads TGTGCCAGCAGTTACTCGGGAGAGAATCAGCCCCAGCATTTT. The rearrangement links TRBV6-6 to TRBJ1-5; unclear D gene. With 0 bases removed from V and 4 bases from J, the gap between germline ends came to 7 bases. Germline CDR1 reads MNHNY; CDR2 reads SVGAGI (reference sequence). The CDR3 covers 14 residues.